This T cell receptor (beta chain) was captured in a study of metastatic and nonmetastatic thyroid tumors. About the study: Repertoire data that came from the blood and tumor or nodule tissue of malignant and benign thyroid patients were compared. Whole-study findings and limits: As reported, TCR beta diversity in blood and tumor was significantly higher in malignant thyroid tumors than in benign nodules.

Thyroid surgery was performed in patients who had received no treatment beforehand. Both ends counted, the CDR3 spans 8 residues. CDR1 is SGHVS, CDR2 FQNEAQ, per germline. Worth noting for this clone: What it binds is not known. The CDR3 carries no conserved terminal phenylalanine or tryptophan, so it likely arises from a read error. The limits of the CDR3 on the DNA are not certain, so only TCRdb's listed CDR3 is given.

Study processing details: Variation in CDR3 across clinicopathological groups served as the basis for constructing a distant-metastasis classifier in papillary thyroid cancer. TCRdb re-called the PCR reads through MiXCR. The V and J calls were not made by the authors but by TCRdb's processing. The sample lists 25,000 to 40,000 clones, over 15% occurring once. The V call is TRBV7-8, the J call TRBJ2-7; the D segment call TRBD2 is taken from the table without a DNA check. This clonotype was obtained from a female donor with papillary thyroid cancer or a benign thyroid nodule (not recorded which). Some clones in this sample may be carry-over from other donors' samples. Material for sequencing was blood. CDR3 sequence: CASSLWAG.